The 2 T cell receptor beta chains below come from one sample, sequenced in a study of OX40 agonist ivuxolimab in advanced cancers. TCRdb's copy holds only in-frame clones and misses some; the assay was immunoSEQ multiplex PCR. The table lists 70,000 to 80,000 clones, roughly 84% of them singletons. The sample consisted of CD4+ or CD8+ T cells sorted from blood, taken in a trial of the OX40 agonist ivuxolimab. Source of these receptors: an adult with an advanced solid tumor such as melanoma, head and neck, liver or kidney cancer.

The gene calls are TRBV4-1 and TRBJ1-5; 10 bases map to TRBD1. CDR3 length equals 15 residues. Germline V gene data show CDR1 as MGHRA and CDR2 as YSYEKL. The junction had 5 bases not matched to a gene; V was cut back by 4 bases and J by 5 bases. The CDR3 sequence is CASSRTGGSYQPQHF. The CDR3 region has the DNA TGCGCCAGCAGCCGGACAGGGGGTTCATATCAGCCCCAGCATTTT.

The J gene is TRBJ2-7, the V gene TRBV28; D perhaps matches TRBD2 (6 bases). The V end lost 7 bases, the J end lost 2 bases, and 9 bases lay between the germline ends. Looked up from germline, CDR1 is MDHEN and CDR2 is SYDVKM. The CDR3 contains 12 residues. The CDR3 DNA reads TGTGCCAGCACCACTAGCCCCTACGAGCAGTACTTC. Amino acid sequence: CASTTSPYEQYF.